A selection of T cell receptor beta chains follows, all from one sample in a study of blood T cells in healthy people across ages. TCRdb processed the 5' RACE reads anew with MiXCR; each CDR3 protein has one entry. This sample has 800,000 to 950,000 distinct CDR3 sequences, with around 29% found just once. These sequences were also reported in another study, on T cells of mothers and their children.

The specimen was blood. The receptor source for this set is a woman in her 40s in good health. CDR3s include the opening cysteine and the closing phenylalanine or tryptophan. D genes are given only for firm matches. Clone size, where shown, is once, few, many, or a class for clones that have expanded.

J: TRBJ2-5; length: 15; D: .; V: TRBV2; size: few; CDR3: CASSEARARGETQYF; DNA: TGTGCCAGCAGTGAAGCGCGGGCCCGGGGGGAGACCCAGTACTTC
J: TRBJ2-3; length: 16; D: .; V: TRBV5-1; size: .; CDR3: CASSLASLQTTDTQYF; DNA: TGCGCCAGCAGCTTGGCCTCATTACAGACGACAGATACGCAGTATTTT
J: TRBJ1-4; length: 13; D: .; V: TRBV5-1; size: .; CDR3: CASTTDRNEKLFF; DNA: TGCGCCAGCACCACGGACAGAAATGAAAAACTGTTTTTT
J: TRBJ2-2; length: 13; D: TRBD2; V: TRBV20-1; size: .; CDR3: CSARREGTGELFF; DNA: TGCAGTGCAAGGAGGGAGGGTACCGGGGAGCTGTTTTTT
J: TRBJ1-3; length: 14; D: .; V: TRBV5-8; size: .; CDR3: CASKTDYSGNTVYF; DNA: TGTGCCAGCAAGACAGACTACTCTGGAAACACCGTATATTTT
J: TRBJ2-7; length: 11; D: .; V: TRBV2; size: .; CDR3: CASRGPYEQDF; DNA: TGTGCCAGCAGGGGGCCCTACGAGCAGGACTTC
J: TRBJ2-7; length: 18; D: TRBD1; V: TRBV12-3/TRBV12-4; size: few; CDR3: CASSPGTGPPLSSYEQYF; DNA: TGTGCCAGCAGCCCCGGGACAGGGCCCCCTCTTAGCTCCTACGAGCAGTACTTC
J: TRBJ2-1; length: 15; D: .; V: TRBV5-1; size: few; CDR3: CASSLLTSSYNEQFF; DNA: TGCGCCAGCAGCTTACTGACGAGCTCCTACAATGAGCAGTTCTTC
J: TRBJ2-7; length: 12; D: .; V: TRBV27; size: few; CDR3: CASSPRGHEQYF; DNA: TGTGCCAGCAGTCCCCGGGGGCACGAGCAGTACTTC
J: TRBJ1-2; length: 16; D: .; V: TRBV20-1; size: .; CDR3: CRASDLLGGRSYGYTF; DNA: TGCAGAGCTAGTGATCTGCTGGGGGGCAGAAGCTATGGCTACACCTTC
J: TRBJ1-1; length: 13; D: .; V: TRBV3-1; size: .; CDR3: CASSPRGSTEAFF; DNA: TGTGCCAGCAGCCCGAGGGGTAGTACTGAAGCTTTCTTT
J: TRBJ2-2; length: 14; D: .; V: TRBV12-3/TRBV12-4; size: .; CDR3: CASCPFANTEELFF; DNA: TGTGCCAGCTGCCCCTTCGCGAACACCGAGGAGCTGTTTTTT
J: TRBJ2-2; length: 13; D: .; V: TRBV6-5; size: .; CDR3: CASRYTNTGELFF; DNA: TGTGCCAGCAGGTACACCAACACCGGGGAGCTGTTTTTT
J: TRBJ1-3; length: 17; D: .; V: TRBV4-1; size: few; CDR3: CASSQEGPGDDGNTIYF; DNA: TGCGCCAGCAGCCAAGAGGGTCCAGGGGACGATGGAAACACCATATATTTT
J: TRBJ2-5; length: 14; D: .; V: TRBV5-6; size: few; CDR3: CASSLQVGKETQYF; DNA: TGTGCCAGCAGCTTGCAGGTGGGGAAAGAGACCCAGTACTTC
J: TRBJ2-1; length: 18; D: TRBD1; V: TRBV24-1; size: many; CDR3: CATSESSGTGGKYNEQFF; DNA: TGTGCCACCAGTGAGTCATCCGGGACAGGGGGGAAATACAATGAGCAGTTCTTC
J: TRBJ1-5; length: 11; D: TRBD1; V: TRBV28; size: .; CDR3: CASSGDRPQHF; DNA: TGTGCCAGCAGTGGGGACAGGCCGCAGCATTTT
J: TRBJ2-7; length: 13; D: .; V: TRBV29-1; size: many; CDR3: CSVGWGSSYEQYF; DNA: TGCAGCGTTGGCTGGGGAAGCTCCTACGAGCAGTACTTC
J: TRBJ2-5; length: 12; D: .; V: TRBV2; size: .; CDR3: CASSERTETQYF; DNA: TGTGCCAGCAGTGAAAGGACCGAGACCCAGTACTTC
J: TRBJ2-7; length: 15; D: TRBD1; V: TRBV20-1; size: .; CDR3: CSASSGTGKPYEQYF; DNA: TGCAGTGCTTCCTCCGGGACAGGGAAACCCTACGAGCAGTACTTC
J: TRBJ1-2; length: 12; D: .; V: TRBV20-1; size: once; CDR3: CRARAPAHGYTF; DNA: TGCAGGGCTAGAGCCCCCGCGCATGGCTACACCTTC
J: TRBJ1-4; length: 14; D: .; V: TRBV5-1; size: .; CDR3: CASSFGRTNEKLFF; DNA: TGCGCCAGCAGCTTCGGGAGGACTAATGAAAAACTGTTTTTT
J: TRBJ2-1; length: 16; D: TRBD2; V: TRBV20-1; size: .; CDR3: CSARGVGGGVNNEQFF; DNA: TGCAGTGCTAGAGGCGTCGGCGGGGGAGTGAACAATGAGCAGTTCTTC
J: TRBJ2-6; length: 8; D: .; V: TRBV9; size: .; CDR3: CASSARTF; DNA: TGTGCCAGCAGCGCCCGGACTTTC
J: TRBJ2-3; length: 15; D: .; V: TRBV7-9; size: .; CDR3: CASSSVSGGTDTQYF; DNA: TGTGCCAGCAGCTCCGTTAGCGGAGGCACAGATACGCAGTATTTT
J: TRBJ2-1; length: 17; D: TRBD2; V: TRBV7-2; size: many; CDR3: CASSLAAGVGSYNEQFF; DNA: TGTGCCAGCAGCTTAGCGGCGGGGGTCGGGTCCTACAATGAGCAGTTCTTC
J: TRBJ1-2; length: 13; D: .; V: TRBV6-7; size: few; CDR3: CASSYRGQYGYTF; DNA: TGTGCCAGCAGTTACCGTGGACAGTATGGCTACACCTTC
J: TRBJ2-1; length: 11; D: .; V: TRBV5-1; size: .; CDR3: CASSSSETQFF; DNA: TGCGCCAGCAGCTCGAGCGAGACCCAGTTCTTC
J: TRBJ1-1; length: 13; D: .; V: TRBV27; size: few; CDR3: CASRGLRNTEAFF; DNA: TGTGCCAGTCGAGGACTCAGGAACACTGAAGCTTTCTTT
J: TRBJ1-1; length: 12; D: TRBD1; V: TRBV6-5; size: .; CDR3: CASSPWTGKAFF; DNA: TGTGCCAGCAGCCCCTGGACAGGGAAGGCTTTCTTT
J: TRBJ1-4; length: 16; D: .; V: TRBV21-1; size: .; CDR3: CASSKVRDRRNEKLFF; DNA: TGTGCCAGCAGCAAAGTACGGGACAGGCGTAATGAAAAACTGTTTTTT
J: TRBJ2-1; length: 16; D: TRBD2; V: TRBV5-1; size: once; CDR3: CASSLGGGDSYNEQFF; DNA: TGCGCCAGCAGCTTGGGCGGGGGGGATTCCTACAATGAGCAGTTCTTC
J: TRBJ2-7; length: 13; D: TRBD1; V: TRBV12-3/TRBV12-4; size: many; CDR3: CASSYRGEGEQYF; DNA: TGTGCCAGCAGTTACAGGGGTGAAGGCGAGCAGTACTTC
J: TRBJ2-7; length: 15; D: .; V: TRBV4-1; size: .; CDR3: CASSHSGSFAYEQYF; DNA: TGCGCCAGCAGCCACTCCGGGTCCTTCGCCTACGAGCAGTACTTC
J: TRBJ2-1; length: 17; D: .; V: TRBV9; size: .; CDR3: CASSVDYRGATYNEQFF; DNA: TGTGCCAGCAGCGTAGACTATAGGGGCGCGACCTACAATGAGCAGTTCTTC
J: TRBJ2-3; length: 16; D: .; V: TRBV19; size: many; CDR3: CASSKPPGEGSDTQYF; DNA: TGTGCCAGTAGTAAACCGCCCGGAGAGGGATCAGATACGCAGTATTTT
J: TRBJ2-3; length: 18; D: TRBD1; V: TRBV10-3; size: few; CDR3: CAISESPPGQGITDTQYF; DNA: TGTGCCATCAGTGAGTCGCCACCGGGACAGGGGATCACAGATACGCAGTATTTT
J: TRBJ2-5; length: 15; D: TRBD1; V: TRBV28; size: many; CDR3: CASSSDGQGVETQYF; DNA: TGTGCCAGCAGTTCAGACGGACAGGGGGTAGAGACCCAGTACTTC
J: TRBJ1-2; length: 16; D: .; V: TRBV7-2; size: .; CDR3: CASSPSGGVGLYGYTF; DNA: TGTGCCAGCAGCCCTAGTGGGGGGGTGGGACTCTATGGCTACACCTTC
J: TRBJ2-4; length: 15; D: .; V: TRBV28; size: few; CDR3: CASSLGAQAKNIQYF; DNA: TGTGCCAGCAGTTTGGGGGCGCAGGCCAAAAACATTCAGTACTTC
J: TRBJ2-3; length: 16; D: .; V: TRBV4-2; size: few; CDR3: CASSQDASYKADTQYF; DNA: TGTGCCAGCAGCCAAGACGCCAGCTATAAAGCAGATACGCAGTATTTT
J: TRBJ2-3; length: 14; D: .; V: TRBV7-9; size: many; CDR3: CASSLAGATDTQYF; DNA: TGTGCCAGCAGCTTAGCGGGGGCTACAGATACGCAGTATTTT
J: TRBJ2-7; length: 15; D: TRBD2; V: TRBV3-1; size: .; CDR3: CASSPSGGTLYEQYF; DNA: TGTGCCAGCAGTCCTAGCGGGGGGACTCTGTACGAGCAGTACTTC
J: TRBJ1-5; length: 14; D: .; V: TRBV20-1; size: few; CDR3: CSARMDTGNQPQHF; DNA: TGCAGTGCTAGAATGGACACCGGCAATCAGCCCCAGCATTTT
J: TRBJ2-2; length: 14; D: .; V: TRBV20-1; size: .; CDR3: CSARDRNLTGELFF; DNA: TGCAGTGCTAGAGATCGGAACCTCACCGGGGAGCTGTTTTTT
J: TRBJ1-5; length: 13; D: TRBD1; V: TRBV27; size: .; CDR3: CASSWGTGQPQHF; DNA: TGTGCCAGCAGTTGGGGGACAGGGCAGCCCCAGCATTTT
J: TRBJ2-1; length: 14; D: .; V: TRBV5-1; size: .; CDR3: CASSSLSANNEQFF; DNA: TGCGCCAGCAGCTCCCTGAGCGCGAACAATGAGCAGTTCTTC
J: TRBJ1-1; length: 16; D: .; V: TRBV18; size: few; CDR3: CASSLFLGTDDTEAFF; DNA: TGTGCCAGCTCACTTTTTCTGGGGACGGATGACACTGAAGCTTTCTTT
J: TRBJ2-7; length: 15; D: TRBD1; V: TRBV7-9; size: .; CDR3: CASTPGGQGSYEQYF; DNA: TGTGCCAGCACCCCGGGGGGACAGGGGTCCTACGAGCAGTACTTC
J: TRBJ2-1; length: 15; D: TRBD1; V: TRBV4-1; size: .; CDR3: CASSHRTGVGDEQFF; DNA: TGCGCCAGCAGCCATCGGACAGGGGTTGGGGATGAGCAGTTCTTC
J: TRBJ2-1; length: 12; D: .; V: TRBV7-3; size: few; CDR3: CARSSQGGEQFF; DNA: TGTGCCCGCAGCTCCCAAGGCGGTGAGCAGTTCTTC
J: TRBJ1-4; length: 15; D: .; V: TRBV6-5; size: few; CDR3: CASSHLGGRGEKLFF; DNA: TGTGCCAGCAGCCACCTAGGAGGGAGGGGTGAAAAACTGTTTTTT
J: TRBJ2-2; length: 15; D: TRBD1; V: TRBV5-1; size: once; CDR3: CASSFTGQGTGELFF; DNA: TGCGCCAGCAGCTTTACGGGACAGGGCACCGGGGAGCTGTTTTTT
J: TRBJ2-1; length: 12; D: .; V: TRBV19; size: few; CDR3: CANSIGTSQQFF; DNA: TGTGCCAATAGTATAGGTACGAGTCAGCAGTTCTTC